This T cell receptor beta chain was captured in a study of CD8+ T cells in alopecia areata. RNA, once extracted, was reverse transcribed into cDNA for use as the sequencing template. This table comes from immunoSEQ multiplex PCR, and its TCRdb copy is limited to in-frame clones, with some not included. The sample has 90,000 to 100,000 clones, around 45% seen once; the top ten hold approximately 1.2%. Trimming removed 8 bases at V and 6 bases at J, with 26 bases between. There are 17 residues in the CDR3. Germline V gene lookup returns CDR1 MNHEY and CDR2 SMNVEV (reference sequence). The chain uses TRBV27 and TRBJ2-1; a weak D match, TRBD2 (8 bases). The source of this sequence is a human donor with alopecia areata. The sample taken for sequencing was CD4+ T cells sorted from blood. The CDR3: CASWGQPGGGTGNEQFF. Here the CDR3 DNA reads TGTGCCAGCTGGGGACAGCCGGGCGGGGGGACCGGCAATGAGCAGTTCTTC.